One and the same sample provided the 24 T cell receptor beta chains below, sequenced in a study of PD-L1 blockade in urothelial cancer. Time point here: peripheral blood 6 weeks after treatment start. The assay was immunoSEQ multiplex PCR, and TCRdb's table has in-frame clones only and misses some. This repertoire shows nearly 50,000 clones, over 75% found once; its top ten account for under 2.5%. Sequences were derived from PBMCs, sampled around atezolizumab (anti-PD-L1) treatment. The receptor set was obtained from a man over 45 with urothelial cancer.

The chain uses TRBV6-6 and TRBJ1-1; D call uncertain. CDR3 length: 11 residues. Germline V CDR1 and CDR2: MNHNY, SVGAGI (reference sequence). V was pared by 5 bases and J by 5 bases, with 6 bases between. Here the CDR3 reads CASSQETEAFF. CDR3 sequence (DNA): TGTGCCAGCAGTCAGGAAACTGAAGCTTTCTTT.

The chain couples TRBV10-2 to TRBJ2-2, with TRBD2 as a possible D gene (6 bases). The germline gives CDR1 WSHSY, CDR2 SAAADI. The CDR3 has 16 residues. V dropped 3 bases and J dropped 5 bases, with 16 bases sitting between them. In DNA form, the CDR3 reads TGCGCCAGCAGTGACCTCGGGACGGGGAGGACCGGGGAGCTGTTTTTT. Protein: CASSDLGTGRTGELFF.

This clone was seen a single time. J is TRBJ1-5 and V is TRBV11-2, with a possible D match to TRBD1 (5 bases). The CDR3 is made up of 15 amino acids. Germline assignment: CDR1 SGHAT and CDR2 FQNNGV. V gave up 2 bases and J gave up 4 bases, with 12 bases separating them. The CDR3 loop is CASSLIGSGNQPQHF. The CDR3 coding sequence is TGTGCCAGCAGCTTAATCGGCTCAGGGAATCAGCCCCAGCATTTT.

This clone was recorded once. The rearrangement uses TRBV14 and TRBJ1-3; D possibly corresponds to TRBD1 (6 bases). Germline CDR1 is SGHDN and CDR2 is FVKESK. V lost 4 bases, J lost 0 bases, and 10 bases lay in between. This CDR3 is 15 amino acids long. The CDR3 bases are TGTGCCAGCAGCCGACAGGAGAGCTCTGGAAACACCATATATTTT. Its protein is CASSRQESSGNTIYF.

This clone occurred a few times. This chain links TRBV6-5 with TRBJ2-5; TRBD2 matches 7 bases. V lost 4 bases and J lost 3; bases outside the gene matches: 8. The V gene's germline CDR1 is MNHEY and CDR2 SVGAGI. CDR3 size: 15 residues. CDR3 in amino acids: CASSSRGLVEETQYF. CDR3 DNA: TGTGCCAGCAGTTCTCGAGGACTAGTTGAAGAGACCCAGTACTTC.

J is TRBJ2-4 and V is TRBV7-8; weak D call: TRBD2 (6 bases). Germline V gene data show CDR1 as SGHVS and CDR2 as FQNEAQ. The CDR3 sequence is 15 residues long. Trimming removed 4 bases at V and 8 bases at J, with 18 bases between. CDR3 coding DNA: TGTGCCAGCAGCTCCTTTAGCGGCAGGGTCCACATTCAGTACTTC. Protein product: CASSSFSGRVHIQYF.

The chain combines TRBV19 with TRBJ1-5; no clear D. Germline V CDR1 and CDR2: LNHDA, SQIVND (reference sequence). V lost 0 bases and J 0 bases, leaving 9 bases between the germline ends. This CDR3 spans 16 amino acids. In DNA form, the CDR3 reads TGTGCCAGTAGTATAGATCTTAGCCTTAGCAATCAGCCCCAGCATTTT. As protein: CASSIDLSLSNQPQHF.

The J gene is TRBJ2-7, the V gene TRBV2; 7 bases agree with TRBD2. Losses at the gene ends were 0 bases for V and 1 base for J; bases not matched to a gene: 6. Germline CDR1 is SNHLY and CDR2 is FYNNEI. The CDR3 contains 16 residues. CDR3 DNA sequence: TGTGCCAGCAGTGAAGCGCGGGCTAGCGGTTCCTACGAGCAGTACTTC. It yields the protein CASSEARASGSYEQYF.

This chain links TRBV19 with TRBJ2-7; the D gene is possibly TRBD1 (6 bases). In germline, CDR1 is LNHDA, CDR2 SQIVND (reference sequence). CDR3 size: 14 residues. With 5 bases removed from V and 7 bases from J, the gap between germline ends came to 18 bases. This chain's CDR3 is CASSGQLTGYEQYF. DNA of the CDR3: TGTGCCAGTAGTGGACAATTAACAGGGTATGAGCAGTACTTC.

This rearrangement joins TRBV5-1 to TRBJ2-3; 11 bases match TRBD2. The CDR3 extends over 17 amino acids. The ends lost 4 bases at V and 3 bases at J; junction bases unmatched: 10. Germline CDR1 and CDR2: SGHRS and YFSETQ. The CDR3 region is CASSGSPGLAVTDTQYF. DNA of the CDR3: TGCGCCAGCAGCGGGTCACCGGGACTAGCGGTGACAGATACGCAGTATTTT.

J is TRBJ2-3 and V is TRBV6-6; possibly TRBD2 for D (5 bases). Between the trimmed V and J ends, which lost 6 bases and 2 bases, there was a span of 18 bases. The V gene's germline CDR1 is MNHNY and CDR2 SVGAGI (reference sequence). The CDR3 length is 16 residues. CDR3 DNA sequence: TGTGCCAGCAGCCCCGAGGGAGCGTATATCACAGATACGCAGTATTTT. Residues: CASSPEGAYITDTQYF.

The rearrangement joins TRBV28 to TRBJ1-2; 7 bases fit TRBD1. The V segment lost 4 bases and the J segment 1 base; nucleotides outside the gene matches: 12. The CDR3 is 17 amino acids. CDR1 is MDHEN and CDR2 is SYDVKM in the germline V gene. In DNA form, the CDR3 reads TGTGCCAGCAGTTCCCCTTATCCGGGACAGATTAACTATGGCTACACCTTC. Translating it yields CASSSPYPGQINYGYTF.

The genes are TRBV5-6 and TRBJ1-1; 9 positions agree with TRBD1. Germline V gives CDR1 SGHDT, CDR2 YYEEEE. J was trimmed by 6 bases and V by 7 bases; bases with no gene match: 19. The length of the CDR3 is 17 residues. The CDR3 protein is CASVGTGRTTSLPEAFF. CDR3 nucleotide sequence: TGTGCCAGCGTCGGGACAGGGCGTACGACCTCCCTACCTGAAGCTTTCTTT.

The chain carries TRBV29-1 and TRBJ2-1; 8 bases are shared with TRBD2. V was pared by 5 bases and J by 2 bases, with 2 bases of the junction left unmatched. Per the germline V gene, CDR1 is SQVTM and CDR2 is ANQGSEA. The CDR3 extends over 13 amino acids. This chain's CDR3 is CSVPSGPYNEQFF. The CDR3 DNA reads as TGCAGCGTTCCTAGCGGGCCCTACAATGAGCAGTTCTTC.

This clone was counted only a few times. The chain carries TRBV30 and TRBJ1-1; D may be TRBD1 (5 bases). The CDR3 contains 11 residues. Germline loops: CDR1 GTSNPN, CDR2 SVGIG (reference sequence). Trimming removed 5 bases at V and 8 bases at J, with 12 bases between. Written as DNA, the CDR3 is TGTGCCTGGGGCCTAAGACAGGAAGCTTTCTTT. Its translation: CAWGLRQEAFF.

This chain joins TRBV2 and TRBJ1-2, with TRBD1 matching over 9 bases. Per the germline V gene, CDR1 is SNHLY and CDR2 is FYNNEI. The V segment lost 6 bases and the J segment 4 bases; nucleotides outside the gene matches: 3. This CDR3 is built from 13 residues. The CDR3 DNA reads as TGTGCCAGCAGCCTGACAGGGGGCTATGGCTACACCTTC. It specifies CASSLTGGYGYTF.

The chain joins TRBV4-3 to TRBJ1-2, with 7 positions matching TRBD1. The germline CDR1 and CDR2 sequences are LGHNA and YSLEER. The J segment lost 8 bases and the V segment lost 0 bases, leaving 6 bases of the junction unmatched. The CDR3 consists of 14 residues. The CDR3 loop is CASSQDQRGRGYTF. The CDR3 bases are TGCGCCAGCAGCCAAGATCAGAGGGGGCGAGGCTACACCTTC.

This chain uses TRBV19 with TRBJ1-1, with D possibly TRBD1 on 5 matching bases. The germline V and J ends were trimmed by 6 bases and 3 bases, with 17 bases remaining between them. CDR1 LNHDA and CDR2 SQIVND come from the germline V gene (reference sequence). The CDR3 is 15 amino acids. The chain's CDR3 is CASSPGRGVDTEAFF. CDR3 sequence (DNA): TGTGCCAGTAGCCCGGGGAGGGGTGTAGACACTGAAGCTTTCTTT.

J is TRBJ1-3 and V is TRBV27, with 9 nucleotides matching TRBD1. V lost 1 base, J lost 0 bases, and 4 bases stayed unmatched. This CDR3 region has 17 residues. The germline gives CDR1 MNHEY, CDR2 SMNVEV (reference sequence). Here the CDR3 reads CASSLWGTGRSGNTIYF. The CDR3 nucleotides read TGTGCCAGCAGTTTATGGGGGACAGGGCGCTCTGGAAACACCATATATTTT.

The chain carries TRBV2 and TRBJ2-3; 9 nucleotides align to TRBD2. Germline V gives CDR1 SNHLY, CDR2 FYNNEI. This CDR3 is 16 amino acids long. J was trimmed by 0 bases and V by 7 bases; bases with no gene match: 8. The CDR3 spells CASKLSSGGSTDTQYF. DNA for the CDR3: TGTGCCAGCAAGCTCTCCAGCGGGGGGAGCACAGATACGCAGTATTTT.

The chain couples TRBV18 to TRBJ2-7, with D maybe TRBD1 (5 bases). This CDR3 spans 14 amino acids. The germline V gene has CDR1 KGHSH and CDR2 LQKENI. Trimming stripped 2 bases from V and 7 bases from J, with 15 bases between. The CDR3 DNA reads TGTGCCAGCTCACCAGTTGCGACAGCTTGGGAGCAGTACTTC. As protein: CASSPVATAWEQYF.

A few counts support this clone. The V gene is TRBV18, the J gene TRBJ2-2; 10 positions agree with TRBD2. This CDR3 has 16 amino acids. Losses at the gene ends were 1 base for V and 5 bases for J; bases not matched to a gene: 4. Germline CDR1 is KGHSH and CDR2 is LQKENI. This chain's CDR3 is CASSPLAGGETGELFF. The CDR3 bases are TGTGCCAGCTCACCACTAGCGGGAGGCGAGACCGGGGAGCTGTTTTTT.

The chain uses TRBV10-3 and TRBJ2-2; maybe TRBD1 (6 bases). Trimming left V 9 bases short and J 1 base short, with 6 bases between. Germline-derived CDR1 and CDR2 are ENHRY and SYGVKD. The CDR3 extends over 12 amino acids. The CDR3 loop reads CAIQGNTGELFF. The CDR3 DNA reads TGTGCCATACAGGGGAACACCGGGGAGCTGTTTTTT.

The DNA for the CDR3 is TGTGCCAGCAGCTTGGATACAGGGACACTAGCCAAAAACATTCAGTACTTC. Encoded protein: CASSLDTGTLAKNIQYF. J is TRBJ2-4 and V is TRBV5-5; D is perhaps TRBD1 (6 bases). Deletions cut 0 bases from V and 0 bases from J, with 13 bases between. CDR1 is SGHKS and CDR2 is YYEKEE in the germline V gene (reference sequence). The CDR3 is made up of 17 amino acids. The variable domain in full, completed from reference TRBV5-5 and TRBJ2-4, reads DAGVTQSPTHLIKTRGQQVTLRCSPISGHKSVSWYQQVLGQGPQFIFQYYEKEERGRGNFPDRFSARQFPNYSSELNVNALLLGDSALYLCASSLDTGTLAKNIQYFGAGTRLSVL.